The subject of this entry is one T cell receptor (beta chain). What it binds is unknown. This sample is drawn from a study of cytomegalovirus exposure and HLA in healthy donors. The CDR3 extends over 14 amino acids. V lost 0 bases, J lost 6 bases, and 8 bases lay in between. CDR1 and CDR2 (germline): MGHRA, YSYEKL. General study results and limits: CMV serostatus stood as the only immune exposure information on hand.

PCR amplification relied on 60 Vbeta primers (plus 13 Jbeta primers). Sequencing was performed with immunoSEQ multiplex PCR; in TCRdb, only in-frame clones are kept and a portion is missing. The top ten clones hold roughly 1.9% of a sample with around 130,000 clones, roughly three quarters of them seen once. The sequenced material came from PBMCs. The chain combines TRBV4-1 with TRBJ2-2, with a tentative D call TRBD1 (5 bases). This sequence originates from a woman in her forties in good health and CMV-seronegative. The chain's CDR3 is CASSQDRAPGELFF. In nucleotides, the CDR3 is TGCGCCAGCAGCCAAGACAGGGCCCCCGGGGAGCTGTTTTTT.